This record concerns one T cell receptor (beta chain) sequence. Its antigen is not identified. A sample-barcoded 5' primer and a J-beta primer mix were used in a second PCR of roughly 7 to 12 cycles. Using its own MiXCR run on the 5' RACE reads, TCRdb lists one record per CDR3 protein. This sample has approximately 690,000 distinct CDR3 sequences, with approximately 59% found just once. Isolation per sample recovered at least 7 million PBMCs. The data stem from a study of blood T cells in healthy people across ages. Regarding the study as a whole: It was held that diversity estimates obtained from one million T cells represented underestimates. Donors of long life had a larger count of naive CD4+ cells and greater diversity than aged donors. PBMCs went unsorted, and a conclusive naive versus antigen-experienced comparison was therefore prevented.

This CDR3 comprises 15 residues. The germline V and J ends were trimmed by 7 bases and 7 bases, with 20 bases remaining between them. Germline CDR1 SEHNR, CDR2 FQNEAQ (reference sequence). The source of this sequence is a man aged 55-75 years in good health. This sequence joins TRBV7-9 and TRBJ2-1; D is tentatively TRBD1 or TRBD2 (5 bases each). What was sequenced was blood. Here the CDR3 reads CASTADGAHGNEQFF. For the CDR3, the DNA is TGTGCCAGCACGGCAGACGGGGCTCATGGGAATGAGCAGTTCTTC. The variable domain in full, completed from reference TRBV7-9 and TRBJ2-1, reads DTGVSQNPRHKITKRGQNVTFRCDPISEHNRLYWYRQTLGQGPEFLTYFQNEAQLEKSRLLSDRFSAERPKGSFSTLEIQRTEQGDSAMYLCASTADGAHGNEQFFGPGTRLTVL.